The 3 T cell receptor beta chains presented below share a single source sample, sequenced in a study of blood T cell repertoires in COVID-19. Method: immunoSEQ multiplex PCR; TCRdb's copy keeps in-frame clones and lacks some. The sample has 350,000 or so clones; roughly 86% are singletons. Sequenced input: peripheral blood. The receptors derive from a woman aged 25 to 39 with COVID-19, enrolled during active disease.

This clone was counted ten times or more. V usage is TRBV5-5 and J usage is TRBJ2-3, with 13 bases lining up with TRBD2. The CDR3 consists of 16 residues. Looked up from germline, CDR1 is SGHKS and CDR2 is YYEKEE (reference sequence). After removal of 4 bases from V and 4 bases from J, the junction contained 6 bases not matched to a gene. CDR3 in amino acids: CASSRTSGRLSDTQYF. The CDR3 DNA sequence: TGTGCCAGCAGCCGGACTAGCGGGAGATTATCAGATACGCAGTATTTT.

Only one count was recorded for this clone. The rearrangement joins TRBV19 to TRBJ2-3; 8 bases are a match to TRBD1. The CDR3 extends over 15 amino acids. Trimming took 4 bases from V and 2 from J; bases not matched to a gene: 5. Looked up from germline, CDR1 is LNHDA and CDR2 is SQIVND (reference sequence). For the CDR3, the DNA is TGTGCCAGTAGTACCGGGACAGGATACACAGATACGCAGTATTTT. Amino acid sequence: CASSTGTGYTDTQYF.

This clone was detected a few times. This sequence joins TRBV10-3 and TRBJ2-7; possibly TRBD1 for D (6 bases). In germline, CDR1 is ENHRY, CDR2 SYGVKD. CDR3 size: 14 residues. V lost 10 bases to trimming and J lost 3 bases, with 19 bases between them. Written as DNA, the CDR3 is TGTGCCAGCAATGAAAACACAGGGTTCTACGAGCAGTACTTC. This translates into CASNENTGFYEQYF.